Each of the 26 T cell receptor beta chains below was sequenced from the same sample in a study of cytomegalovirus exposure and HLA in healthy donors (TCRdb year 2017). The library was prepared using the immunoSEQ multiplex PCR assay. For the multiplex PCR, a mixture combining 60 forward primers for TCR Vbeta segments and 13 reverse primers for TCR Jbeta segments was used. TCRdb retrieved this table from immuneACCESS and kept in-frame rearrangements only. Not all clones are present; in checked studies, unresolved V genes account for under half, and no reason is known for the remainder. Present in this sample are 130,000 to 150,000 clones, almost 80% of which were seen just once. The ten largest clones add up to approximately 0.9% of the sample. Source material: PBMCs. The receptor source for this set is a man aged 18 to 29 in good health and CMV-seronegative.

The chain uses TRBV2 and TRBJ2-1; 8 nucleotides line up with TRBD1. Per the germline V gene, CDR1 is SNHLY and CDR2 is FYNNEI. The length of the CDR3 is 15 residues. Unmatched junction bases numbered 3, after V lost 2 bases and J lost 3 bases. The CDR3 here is CASSESGGFYNEQFF. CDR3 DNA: TGTGCCAGCAGTGAATCAGGGGGCTTCTACAATGAGCAGTTCTTC.

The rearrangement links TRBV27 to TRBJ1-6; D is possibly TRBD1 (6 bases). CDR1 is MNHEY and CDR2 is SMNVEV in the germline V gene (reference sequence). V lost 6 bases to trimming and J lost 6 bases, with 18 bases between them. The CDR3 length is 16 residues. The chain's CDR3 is CASSSHRQASNSPLHF. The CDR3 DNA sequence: TGTGCCAGCAGCTCCCACCGACAGGCTAGTAATTCACCCCTCCACTTT.

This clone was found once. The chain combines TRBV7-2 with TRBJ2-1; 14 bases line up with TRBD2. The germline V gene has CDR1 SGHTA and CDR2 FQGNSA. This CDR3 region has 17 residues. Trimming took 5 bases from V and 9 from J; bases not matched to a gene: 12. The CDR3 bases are TGTGCCAGCAGCCGGGGACTAGCGGGGGCGCCTCGGGGTGAGCAGTTCTTC. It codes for CASSRGLAGAPRGEQFF. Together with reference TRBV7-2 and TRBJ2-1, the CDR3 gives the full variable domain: GAGVSQSPSNKVTEKGKDVELRCDPISGHTALYWYRQSLGQGLEFLIYFQGNSAPDKSGLPSDRFSAERTGGSVSTLTIQRTQQEDSAVYLCASSRGLAGAPRGEQFFGPGTRLTVL.

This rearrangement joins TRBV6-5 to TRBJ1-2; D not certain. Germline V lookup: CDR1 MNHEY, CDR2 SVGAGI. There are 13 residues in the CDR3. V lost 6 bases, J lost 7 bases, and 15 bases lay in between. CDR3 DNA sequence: TGTGCCAGCAGCCAGGCCGGCCCCAGTGGCTACACCTTC. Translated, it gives CASSQAGPSGYTF.

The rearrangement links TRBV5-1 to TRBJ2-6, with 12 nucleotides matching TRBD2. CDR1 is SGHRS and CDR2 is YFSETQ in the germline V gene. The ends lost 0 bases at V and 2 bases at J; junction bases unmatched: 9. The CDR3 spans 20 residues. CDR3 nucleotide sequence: TGCGCCAGCAGCTTGGTCGGGTCTAGCGGGGGGGCCCCTGGGGCCAACGTCCTGACTTTC. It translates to CASSLVGSSGGAPGANVLTF.

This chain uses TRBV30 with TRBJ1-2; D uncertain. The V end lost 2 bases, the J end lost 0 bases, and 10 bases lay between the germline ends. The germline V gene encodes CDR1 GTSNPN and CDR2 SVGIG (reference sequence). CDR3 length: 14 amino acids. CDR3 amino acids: CAWSYGEPNYGYTF. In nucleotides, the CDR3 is TGTGCCTGGAGTTACGGGGAGCCTAACTATGGCTACACCTTC.

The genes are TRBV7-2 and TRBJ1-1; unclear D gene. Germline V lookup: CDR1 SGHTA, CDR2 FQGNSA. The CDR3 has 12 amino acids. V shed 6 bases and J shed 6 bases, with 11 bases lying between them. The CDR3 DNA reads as TGTGCCAGCAGTCCGGGGTACCCTGAAGCTTTCTTT. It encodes CASSPGYPEAFF.

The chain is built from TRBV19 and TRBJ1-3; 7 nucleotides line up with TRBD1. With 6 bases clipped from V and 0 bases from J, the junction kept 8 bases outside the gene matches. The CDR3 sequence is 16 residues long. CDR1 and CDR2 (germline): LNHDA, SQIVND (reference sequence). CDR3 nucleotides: TGTGCCAGTAGACCCGCCGGGGACAGCTCTGGAAACACCATATATTTT. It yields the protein CASRPAGDSSGNTIYF.

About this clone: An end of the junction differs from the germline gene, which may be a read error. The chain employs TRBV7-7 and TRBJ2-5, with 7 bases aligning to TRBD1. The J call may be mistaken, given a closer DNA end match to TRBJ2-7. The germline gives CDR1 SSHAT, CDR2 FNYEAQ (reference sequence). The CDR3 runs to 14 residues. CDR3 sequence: CASSKNQGAYEQYF. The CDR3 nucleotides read TGTGCTAGCAGCAAAAATCAGGGGGCCTACGAGCAGTACTTC.

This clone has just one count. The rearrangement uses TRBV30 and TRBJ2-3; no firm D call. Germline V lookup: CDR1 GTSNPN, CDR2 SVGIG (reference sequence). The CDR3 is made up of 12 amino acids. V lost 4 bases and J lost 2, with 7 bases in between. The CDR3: CAWNQLTDTQYF. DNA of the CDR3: TGTGCCTGGAACCAACTCACAGATACGCAGTATTTT. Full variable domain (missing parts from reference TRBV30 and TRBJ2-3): SQTIHQWPATLVQPVGSPLSLECTVEGTSNPNLYWYRQAAGRGLQLLFYSVGIGQISSEVPQNLSASRPQDRQFILSSKKLLLSDSGFYLCAWNQLTDTQYFGPGTRLTVL.

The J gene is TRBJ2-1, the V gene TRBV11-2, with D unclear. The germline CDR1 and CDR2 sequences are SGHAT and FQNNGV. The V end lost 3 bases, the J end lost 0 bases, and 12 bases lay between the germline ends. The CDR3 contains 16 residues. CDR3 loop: CASSFVRSDSYNEQFF. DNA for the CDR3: TGTGCCAGCAGCTTTGTAAGGAGTGACTCCTACAATGAGCAGTTCTTC.

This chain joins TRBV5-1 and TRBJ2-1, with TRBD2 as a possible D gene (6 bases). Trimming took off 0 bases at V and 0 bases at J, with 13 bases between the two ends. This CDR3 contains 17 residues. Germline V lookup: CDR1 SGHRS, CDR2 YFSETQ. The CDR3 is CASSLAPSESSYNEQFF. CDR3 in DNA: TGCGCCAGCAGCTTGGCCCCTAGCGAATCCTCCTACAATGAGCAGTTCTTC. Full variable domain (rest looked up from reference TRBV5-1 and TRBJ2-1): KAGVTQTPRYLIKTRGQQVTLSCSPISGHRSVSWYQQTPGQGLQFLFEYFSETQRNKGNFPGRFSGRQFSNSRSEMNVSTLELGDSALYLCASSLAPSESSYNEQFFGPGTRLTVL.

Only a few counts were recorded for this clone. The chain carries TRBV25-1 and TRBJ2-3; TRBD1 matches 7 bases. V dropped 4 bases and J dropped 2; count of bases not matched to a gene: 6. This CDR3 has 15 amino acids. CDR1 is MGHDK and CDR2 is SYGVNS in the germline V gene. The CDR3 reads CASSGNRGPTDTQYF. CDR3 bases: TGTGCCAGCAGTGGAAACAGGGGCCCCACAGATACGCAGTATTTT.

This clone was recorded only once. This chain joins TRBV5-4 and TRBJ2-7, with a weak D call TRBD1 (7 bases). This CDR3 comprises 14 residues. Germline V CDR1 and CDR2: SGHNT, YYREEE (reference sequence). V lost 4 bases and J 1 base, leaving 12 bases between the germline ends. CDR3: CASSAPGGSYEQYF. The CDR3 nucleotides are TGTGCCAGCAGCGCCCCAGGGGGGTCCTACGAGCAGTACTTC. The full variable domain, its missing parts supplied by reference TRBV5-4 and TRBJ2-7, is ETGVTQSPTHLIKTRGQQVTLRCSSQSGHNTVSWYQQALGQGPQFIFQYYREEENGRGNFPPRFSGLQFPNYSSELNVNALELDDSALYLCASSAPGGSYEQYFGPGTRLTVT.

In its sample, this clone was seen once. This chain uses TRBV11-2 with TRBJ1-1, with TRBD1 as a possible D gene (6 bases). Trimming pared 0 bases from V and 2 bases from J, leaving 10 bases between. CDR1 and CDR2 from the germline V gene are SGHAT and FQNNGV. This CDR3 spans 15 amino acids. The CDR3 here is CASSLDRGINTEAFF. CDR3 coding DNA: TGTGCCAGCAGCTTAGATAGGGGGATAAACACTGAAGCTTTCTTT.

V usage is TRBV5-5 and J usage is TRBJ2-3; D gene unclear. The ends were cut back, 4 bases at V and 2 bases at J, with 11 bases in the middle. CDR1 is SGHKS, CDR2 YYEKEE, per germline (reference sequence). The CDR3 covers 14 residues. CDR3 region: CASSRGESTDTQYF. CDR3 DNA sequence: TGTGCCAGCAGCCGCGGAGAGTCCACAGATACGCAGTATTTT.

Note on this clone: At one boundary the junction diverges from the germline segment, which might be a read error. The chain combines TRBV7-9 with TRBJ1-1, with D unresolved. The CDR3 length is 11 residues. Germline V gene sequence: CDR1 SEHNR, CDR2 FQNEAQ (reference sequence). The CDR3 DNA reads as TGTTCCAGCAGCTTAGGAAGCGAAGCTTTCTTT. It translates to CSSSLGSEAFF.

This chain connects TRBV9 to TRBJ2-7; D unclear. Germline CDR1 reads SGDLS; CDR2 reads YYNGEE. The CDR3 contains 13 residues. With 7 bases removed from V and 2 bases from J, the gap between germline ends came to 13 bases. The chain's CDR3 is CASSSGSAYEQYF. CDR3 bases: TGTGCCAGCTCTTCCGGAAGCGCCTACGAGCAGTACTTC.

As DNA, the CDR3 is TGTGCCAGCAGCCCTCTTAGCGGGGGGGCCGGTGAGCAGTTCTTC. Translation gives CASSPLSGGAGEQFF. The chain employs TRBV7-2 and TRBJ2-1, with TRBD2 identical over 11 bases. The J segment lost 9 bases and the V segment lost 5 bases, leaving 9 bases of the junction unmatched. CDR1 SGHTA and CDR2 FQGNSA come from the germline V gene. The CDR3 spans 15 residues.

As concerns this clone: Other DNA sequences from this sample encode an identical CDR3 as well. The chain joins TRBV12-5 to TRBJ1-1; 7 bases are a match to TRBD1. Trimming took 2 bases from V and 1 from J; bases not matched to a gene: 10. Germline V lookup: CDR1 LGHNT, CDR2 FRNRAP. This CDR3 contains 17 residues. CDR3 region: CASGLPKWGTANTEAFF. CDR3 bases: TGTGCTAGTGGTTTGCCTAAATGGGGGACAGCGAACACTGAAGCTTTCTTT.

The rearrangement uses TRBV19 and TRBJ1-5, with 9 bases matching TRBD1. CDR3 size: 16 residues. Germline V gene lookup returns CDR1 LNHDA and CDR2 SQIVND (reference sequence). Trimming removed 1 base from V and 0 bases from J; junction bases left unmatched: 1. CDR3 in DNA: TGTGCCAGTAGTATAGGGGGACAGGGTAGCAATCAGCCCCAGCATTTT. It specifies CASSIGGQGSNQPQHF.

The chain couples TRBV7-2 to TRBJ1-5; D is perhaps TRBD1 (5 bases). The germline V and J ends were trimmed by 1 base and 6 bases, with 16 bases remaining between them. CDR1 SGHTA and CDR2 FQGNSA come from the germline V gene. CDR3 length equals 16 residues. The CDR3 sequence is CASSLVSGEVGQPQHF. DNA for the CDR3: TGTGCCAGCAGCTTAGTATCGGGGGAGGTCGGTCAGCCCCAGCATTTT.

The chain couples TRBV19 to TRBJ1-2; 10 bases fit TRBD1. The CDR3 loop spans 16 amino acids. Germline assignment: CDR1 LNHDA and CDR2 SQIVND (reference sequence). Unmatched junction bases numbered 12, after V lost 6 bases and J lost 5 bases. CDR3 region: CASSQGGTGERYGYTF. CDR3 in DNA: TGTGCCAGTAGCCAGGGCGGGACAGGGGAACGGTATGGCTACACCTTC.

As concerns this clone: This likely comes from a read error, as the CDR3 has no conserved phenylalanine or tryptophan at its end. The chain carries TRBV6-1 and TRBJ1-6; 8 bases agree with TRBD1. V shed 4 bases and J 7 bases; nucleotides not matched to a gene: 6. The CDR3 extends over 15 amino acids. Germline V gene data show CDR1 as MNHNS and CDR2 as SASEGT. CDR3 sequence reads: CASSGLTGENSPLHL. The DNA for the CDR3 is TGTGCCAGCAGTGGGTTGACAGGGGAAAATTCACCCCTCCACCTT.

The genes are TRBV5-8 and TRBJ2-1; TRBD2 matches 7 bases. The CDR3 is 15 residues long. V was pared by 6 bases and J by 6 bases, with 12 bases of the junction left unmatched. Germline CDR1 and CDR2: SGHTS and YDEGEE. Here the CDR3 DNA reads TGTGCCAGCACGCCTGGACTAGGTCATCGCAATGAGCAGTTCTTC. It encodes CASTPGLGHRNEQFF.

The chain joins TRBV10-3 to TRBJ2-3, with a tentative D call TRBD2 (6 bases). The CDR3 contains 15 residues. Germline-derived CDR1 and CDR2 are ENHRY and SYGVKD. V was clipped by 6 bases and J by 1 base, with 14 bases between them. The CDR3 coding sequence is TGTGCCATCAGCGCCGGGAGTACCCGCACAGATACGCAGTATTTT. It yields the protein CAISAGSTRTDTQYF.